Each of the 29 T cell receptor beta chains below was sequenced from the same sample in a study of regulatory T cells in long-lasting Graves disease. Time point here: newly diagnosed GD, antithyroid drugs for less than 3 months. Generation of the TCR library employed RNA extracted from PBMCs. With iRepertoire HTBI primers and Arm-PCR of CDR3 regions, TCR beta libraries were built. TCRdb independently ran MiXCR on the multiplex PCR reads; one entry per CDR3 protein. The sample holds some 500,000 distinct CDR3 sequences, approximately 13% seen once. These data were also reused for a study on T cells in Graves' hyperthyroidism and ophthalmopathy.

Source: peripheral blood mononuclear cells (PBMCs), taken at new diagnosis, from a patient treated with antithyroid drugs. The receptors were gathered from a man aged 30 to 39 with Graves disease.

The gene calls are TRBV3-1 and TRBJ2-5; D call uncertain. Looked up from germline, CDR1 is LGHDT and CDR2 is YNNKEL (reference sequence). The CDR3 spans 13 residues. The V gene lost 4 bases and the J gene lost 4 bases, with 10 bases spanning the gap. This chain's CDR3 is CASSPGYLETQYF. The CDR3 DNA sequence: TGTGCCAGCAGCCCCGGGTATTTAGAGACCCAGTACTTC.

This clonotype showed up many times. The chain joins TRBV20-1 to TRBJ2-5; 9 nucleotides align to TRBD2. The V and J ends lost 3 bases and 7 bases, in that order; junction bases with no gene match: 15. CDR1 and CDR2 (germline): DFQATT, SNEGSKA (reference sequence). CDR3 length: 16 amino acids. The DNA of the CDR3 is TGCAGTGCTAGGGCCAAGTGGCGGGAGGGACATGGGACCCAGTACTTC. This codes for CSARAKWREGHGTQYF.

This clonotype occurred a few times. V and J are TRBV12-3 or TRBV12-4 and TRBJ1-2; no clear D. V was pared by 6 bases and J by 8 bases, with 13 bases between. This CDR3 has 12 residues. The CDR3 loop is CASRQTLGGYTF. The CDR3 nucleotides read TGTGCCAGCAGACAAACCCTGGGCGGCTACACCTTC.

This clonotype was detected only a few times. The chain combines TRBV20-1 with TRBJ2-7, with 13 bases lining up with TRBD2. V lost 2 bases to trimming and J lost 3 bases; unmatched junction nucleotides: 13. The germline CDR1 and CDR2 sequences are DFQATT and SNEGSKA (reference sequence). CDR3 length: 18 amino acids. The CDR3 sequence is CSARPALGTSGNYYEQYF. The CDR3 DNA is TGCAGTGCTAGACCCGCCCTCGGGACTAGCGGGAACTACTACGAGCAGTACTTC.

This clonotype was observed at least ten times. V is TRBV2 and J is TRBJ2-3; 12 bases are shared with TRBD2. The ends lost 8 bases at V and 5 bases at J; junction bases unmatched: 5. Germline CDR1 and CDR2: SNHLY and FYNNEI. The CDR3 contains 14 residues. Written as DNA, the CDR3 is TGTGCCAGCGGACTAGCGGGACAGAGAGATACGCAGTATTTT. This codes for CASGLAGQRDTQYF.

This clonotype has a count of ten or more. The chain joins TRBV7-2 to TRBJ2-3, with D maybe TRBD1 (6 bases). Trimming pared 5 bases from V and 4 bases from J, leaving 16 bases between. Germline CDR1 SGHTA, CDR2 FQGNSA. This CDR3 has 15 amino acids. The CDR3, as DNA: TGTGCCAGCAGCCCCCGATGGACAGCTTCAGATACGCAGTATTTT. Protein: CASSPRWTASDTQYF. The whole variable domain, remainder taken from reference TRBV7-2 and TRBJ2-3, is GAGVSQSPSNKVTEKGKDVELRCDPISGHTALYWYRQSLGQGLEFLIYFQGNSAPDKSGLPSDRFSAERTGGSVSTLTIQRTQQEDSAVYLCASSPRWTASDTQYFGPGTRLTVL.

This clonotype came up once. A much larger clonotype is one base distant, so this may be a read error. The CDR3 bases are TGTGCCATCAGTCCCTACAGGGACGAGCAGTTCTTC. Translation gives CAISPYRDEQFF. The rearrangement links TRBV10-3 to TRBJ2-1; weak D call: TRBD1 (6 bases). V shed 5 bases and J shed 10 bases, with 12 bases lying between them. Germline loops: CDR1 ENHRY, CDR2 SYGVKD. CDR3 size: 12 residues.

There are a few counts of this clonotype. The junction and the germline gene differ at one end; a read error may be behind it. CDR3 in DNA: TGTGCCGGCAGCTTTGGGAGGGAAATGGAGACCCGGTACTTC. It yields the protein CAGSFGREMETRYF. V is TRBV11-2 and J is TRBJ2-1, with TRBD2 matching 7 bases. The germline V gene encodes CDR1 SGHAT and CDR2 FQNNGV. This CDR3 is built from 14 residues.

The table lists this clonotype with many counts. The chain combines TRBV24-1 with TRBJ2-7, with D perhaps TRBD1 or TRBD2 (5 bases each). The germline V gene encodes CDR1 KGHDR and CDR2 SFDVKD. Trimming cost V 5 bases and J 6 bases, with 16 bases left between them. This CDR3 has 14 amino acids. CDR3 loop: CATSATGAAREQYF. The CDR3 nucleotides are TGTGCCACCAGTGCGACCGGGGCTGCCCGCGAGCAGTACTTC.

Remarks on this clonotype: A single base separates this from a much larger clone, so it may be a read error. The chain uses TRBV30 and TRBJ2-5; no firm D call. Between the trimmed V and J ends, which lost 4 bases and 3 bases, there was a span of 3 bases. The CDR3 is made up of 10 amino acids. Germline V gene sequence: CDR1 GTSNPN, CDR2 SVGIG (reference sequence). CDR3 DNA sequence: TGTGCCTGGACCAAAGAGACCCAGTACTTC. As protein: CAWTKETQYF.

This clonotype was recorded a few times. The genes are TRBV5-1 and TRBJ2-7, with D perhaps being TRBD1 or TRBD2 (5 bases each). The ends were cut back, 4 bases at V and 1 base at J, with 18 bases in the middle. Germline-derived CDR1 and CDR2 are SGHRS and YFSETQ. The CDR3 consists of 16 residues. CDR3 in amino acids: CASSPAGGVASYEQYF. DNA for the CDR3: TGCGCCAGCAGCCCCGCTGGGGGAGTGGCGTCCTACGAGCAGTACTTC.

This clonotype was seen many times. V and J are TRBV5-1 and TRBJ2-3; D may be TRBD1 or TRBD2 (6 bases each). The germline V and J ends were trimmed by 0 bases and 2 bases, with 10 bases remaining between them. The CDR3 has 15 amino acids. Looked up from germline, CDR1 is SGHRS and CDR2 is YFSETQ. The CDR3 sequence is CASSLAGANTDTQYF. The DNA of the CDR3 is TGCGCCAGCAGCTTGGCGGGGGCAAACACAGATACGCAGTATTTT.

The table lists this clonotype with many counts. CDR3 sequence reads: CASGLVPGKGGRTTEAFF. The CDR3 DNA follows: TGTGCTAGTGGTTTGGTCCCCGGTAAGGGTGGTCGAACCACTGAAGCTTTCTTT. The V call is TRBV12-5, the J call TRBJ1-1; D remains unclear. Trimming took 0 bases from V and 4 from J, leaving 21 bases between them. Germline V lookup: CDR1 LGHNT, CDR2 FRNRAP. The CDR3 consists of 18 residues.

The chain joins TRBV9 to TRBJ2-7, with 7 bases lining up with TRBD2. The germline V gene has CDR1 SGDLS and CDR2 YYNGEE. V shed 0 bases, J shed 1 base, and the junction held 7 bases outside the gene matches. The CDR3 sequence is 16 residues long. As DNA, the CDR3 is TGTGCCAGCAGCGTAGCGGCAGGCGGGGGTTCCTACGAGCAGTACTTC. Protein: CASSVAAGGGSYEQYF.

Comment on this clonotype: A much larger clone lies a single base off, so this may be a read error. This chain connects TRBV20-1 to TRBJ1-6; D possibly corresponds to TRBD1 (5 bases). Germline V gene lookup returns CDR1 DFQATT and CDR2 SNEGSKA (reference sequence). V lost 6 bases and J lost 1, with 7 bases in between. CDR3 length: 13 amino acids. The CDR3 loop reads CSARGSYNSPLHF. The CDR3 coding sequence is TGCAGTGCCCGGGGGTCCTATAATTCACCCCTCCACTTT.

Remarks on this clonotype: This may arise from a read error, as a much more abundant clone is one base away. The CDR3 loop is CSAIPLGLRAHEQYF. CDR3 in DNA: TGCAGTGCTATTCCCTTAGGACTTCGAGCCCACGAGCAGTACTTC. This rearrangement joins TRBV20-1 to TRBJ2-7; maybe TRBD2 (5 bases). The CDR3 is 15 amino acids. The germline V gene encodes CDR1 DFQATT and CDR2 SNEGSKA (reference sequence). Trimming pared 4 bases from V and 5 bases from J, leaving 21 bases between.

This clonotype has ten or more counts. The CDR3 DNA reads TGCAGTGCCCTAGGCGGGATGGGGACCCAGTACTTC. This sequence encodes CSALGGMGTQYF. This rearrangement joins TRBV20-1 to TRBJ2-5; tentatively, D is TRBD2 (6 bases). Germline loops: CDR1 DFQATT, CDR2 SNEGSKA (reference sequence). The CDR3 totals 12 residues. V gave up 6 bases and J gave up 7 bases, with 15 bases separating them.

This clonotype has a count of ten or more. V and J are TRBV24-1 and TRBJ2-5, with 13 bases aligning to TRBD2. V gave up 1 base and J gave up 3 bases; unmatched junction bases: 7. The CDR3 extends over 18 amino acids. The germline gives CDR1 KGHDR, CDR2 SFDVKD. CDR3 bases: TGTGCCACCAGTGATTTCAAGGGACTAGCGGGATTTAAAGAGACCCAGTACTTC. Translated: CATSDFKGLAGFKETQYF.

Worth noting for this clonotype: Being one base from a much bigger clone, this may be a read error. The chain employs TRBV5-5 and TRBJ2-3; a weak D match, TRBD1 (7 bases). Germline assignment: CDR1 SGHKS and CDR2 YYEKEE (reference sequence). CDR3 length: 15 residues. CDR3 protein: CASSAQQAGTDMQYF. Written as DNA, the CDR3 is TGTGCCAGCAGCGCCCAGCAGGCGGGGACAGATATGCAGTATTTT.

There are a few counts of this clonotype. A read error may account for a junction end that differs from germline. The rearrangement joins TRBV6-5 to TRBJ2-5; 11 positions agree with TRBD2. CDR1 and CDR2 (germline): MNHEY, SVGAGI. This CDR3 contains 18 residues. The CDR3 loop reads CASSYKTSGSHVGETQCF. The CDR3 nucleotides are TGTGCCAGCAGTTACAAAACTAGCGGGAGTCATGTAGGGGAGACCCAGTGCTTC.

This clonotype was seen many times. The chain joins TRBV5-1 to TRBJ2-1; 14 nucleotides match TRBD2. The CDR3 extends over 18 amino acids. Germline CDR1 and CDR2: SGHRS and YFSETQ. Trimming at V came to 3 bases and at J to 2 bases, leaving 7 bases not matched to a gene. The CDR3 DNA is TGCGCCAGCAGCTCGGGACTAGCGGGAGCAGTTGCCTACAATGAGCAGTTCTTC. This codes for CASSSGLAGAVAYNEQFF.

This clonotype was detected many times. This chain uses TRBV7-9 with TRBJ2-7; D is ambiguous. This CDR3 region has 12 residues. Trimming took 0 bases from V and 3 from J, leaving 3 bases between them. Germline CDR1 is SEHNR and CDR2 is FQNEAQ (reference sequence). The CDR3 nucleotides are TGTGCCAGCAGCTTAGCCGTCTACGAGCAGTACTTC. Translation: CASSLAVYEQYF.

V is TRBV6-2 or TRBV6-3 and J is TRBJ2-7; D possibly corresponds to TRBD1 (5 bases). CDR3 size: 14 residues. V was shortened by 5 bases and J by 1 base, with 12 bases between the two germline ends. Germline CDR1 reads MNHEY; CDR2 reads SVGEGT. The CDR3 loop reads CASSPRTFSYEQYF. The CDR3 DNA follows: TGTGCCAGCAGTCCACGGACATTTTCCTACGAGCAGTACTTC.

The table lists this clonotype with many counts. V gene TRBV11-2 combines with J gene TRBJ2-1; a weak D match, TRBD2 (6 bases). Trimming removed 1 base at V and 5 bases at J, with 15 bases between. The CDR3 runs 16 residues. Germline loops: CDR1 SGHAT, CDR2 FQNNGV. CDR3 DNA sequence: TGTGCCAGCAGCTTAGTTATGCCGGGACTCAACAATGAGCAGTTCTTC. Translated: CASSLVMPGLNNEQFF.

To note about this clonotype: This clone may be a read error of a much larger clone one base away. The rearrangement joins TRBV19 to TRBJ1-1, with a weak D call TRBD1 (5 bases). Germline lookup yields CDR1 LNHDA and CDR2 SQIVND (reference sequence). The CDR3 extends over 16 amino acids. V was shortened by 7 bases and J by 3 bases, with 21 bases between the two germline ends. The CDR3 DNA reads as TGTGCCAGTACATTGGGAAAAGGGGTTGTGGACACTGAAGCTTTCTTT. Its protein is CASTLGKGVVDTEAFF.

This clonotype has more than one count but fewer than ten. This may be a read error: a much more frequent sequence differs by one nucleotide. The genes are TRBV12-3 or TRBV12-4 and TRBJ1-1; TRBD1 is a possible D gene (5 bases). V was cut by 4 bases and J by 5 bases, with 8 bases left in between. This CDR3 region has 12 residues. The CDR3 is CASSCRGTEAFF. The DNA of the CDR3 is TGTGCCAGCAGTTGTAGGGGAACTGAAGCTTTCTTT.

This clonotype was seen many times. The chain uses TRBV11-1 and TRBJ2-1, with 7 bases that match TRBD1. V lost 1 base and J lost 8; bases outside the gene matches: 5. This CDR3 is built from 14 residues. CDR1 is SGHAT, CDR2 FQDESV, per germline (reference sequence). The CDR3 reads CASSLGGQIDEQFF. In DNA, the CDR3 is TGTGCCAGCAGCTTAGGGGGACAGATAGATGAGCAGTTCTTC.

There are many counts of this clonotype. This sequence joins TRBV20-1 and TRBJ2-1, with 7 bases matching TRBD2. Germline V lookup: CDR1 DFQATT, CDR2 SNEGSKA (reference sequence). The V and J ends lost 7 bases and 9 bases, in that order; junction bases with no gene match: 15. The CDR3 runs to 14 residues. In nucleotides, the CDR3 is TGCAGTGTTCCCCGGGGGGTAGTCTCGGGTGAGCAGTTCTTC. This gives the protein CSVPRGVVSGEQFF.

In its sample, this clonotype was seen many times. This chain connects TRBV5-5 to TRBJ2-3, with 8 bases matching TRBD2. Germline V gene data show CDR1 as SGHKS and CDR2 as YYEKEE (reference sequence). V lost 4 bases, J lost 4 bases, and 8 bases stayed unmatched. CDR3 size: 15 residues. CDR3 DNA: TGTGCCAGCAGCCCAATAGCGGGGAGGGCAGATACGCAGTATTTT. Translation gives CASSPIAGRADTQYF.